The sequence of this T cell receptor beta chain was determined in a study of cytomegalovirus exposure and HLA in healthy donors. In regard to this clone: Antigen unknown.

Whole-study findings and limits: TCR beta sequences reportedly predicted most subjects' HLA-A and HLA-B alleles accurately. Indistinguishable V segments such as TRBV6-2 and TRBV6-3 were excluded.

The CDR3 runs to 17 residues. V was cut by 4 bases and J by 2 bases, with 18 bases left in between. The germline V gene has CDR1 MGHRA and CDR2 YSYEKL. In the PCR, 60 Vbeta and 13 Jbeta primers were used. As handled by the study authors: The count from a later analysis was tens of millions of unique TCR beta chains, around 10 million of them shared. Only in-frame clones appear in the TCRdb table, and some are missing; sequencing was by immunoSEQ multiplex PCR. D and trimming come from the DNA, and the V and J calls and clone size come from that table. The table includes approximately 140,000 clones, more than 75% detected once. Healthy individuals who donated bone marrow served as the donors.

This rearrangement joins TRBV4-1 to TRBJ2-4; D might be TRBD1 (6 bases). This receptor was identified in a man aged 35-49 years in good health and CMV-seronegative. Sequencing input: PBMCs. As DNA, the CDR3 is TGCGCCAGCAGCCCTAGGGGGACAAGTCTTTCCAAAAACATTCAGTACTTC. Its translation is CASSPRGTSLSKNIQYF.